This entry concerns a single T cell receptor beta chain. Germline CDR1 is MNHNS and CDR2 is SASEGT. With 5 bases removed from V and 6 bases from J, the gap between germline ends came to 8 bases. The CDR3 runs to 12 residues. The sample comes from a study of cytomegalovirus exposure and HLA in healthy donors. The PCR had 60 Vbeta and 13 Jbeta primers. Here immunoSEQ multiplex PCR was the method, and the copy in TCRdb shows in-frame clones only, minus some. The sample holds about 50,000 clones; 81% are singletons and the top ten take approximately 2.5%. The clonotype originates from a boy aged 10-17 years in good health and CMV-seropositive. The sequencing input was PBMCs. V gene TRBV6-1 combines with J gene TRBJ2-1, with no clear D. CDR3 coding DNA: TGTGCCAGCAGTCTCTATCTCAATGAGCAGTTCTTC. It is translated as CASSLYLNEQFF.